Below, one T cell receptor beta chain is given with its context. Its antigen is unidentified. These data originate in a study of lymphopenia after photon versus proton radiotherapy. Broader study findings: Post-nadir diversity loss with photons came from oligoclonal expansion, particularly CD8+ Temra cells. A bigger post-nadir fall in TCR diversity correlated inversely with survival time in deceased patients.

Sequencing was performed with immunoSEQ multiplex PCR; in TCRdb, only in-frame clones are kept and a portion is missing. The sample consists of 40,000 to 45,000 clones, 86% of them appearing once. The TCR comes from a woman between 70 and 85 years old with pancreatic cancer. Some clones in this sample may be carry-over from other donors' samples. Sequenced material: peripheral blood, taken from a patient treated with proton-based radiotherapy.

CDR3 protein: CAISDMWTGYFF. The CDR3 DNA reads TGTGCCATCAGTGACATGTGGACAGGGTATTTCTTT. The rearrangement uses TRBV10-3 and TRBJ1-1, with 8 bases that match TRBD1. The trim removed 3 bases at V and 13 bases at J, leaving 7 bases unmatched. From germline, CDR1 is ENHRY and CDR2 SYGVKD. The CDR3 has 12 residues.